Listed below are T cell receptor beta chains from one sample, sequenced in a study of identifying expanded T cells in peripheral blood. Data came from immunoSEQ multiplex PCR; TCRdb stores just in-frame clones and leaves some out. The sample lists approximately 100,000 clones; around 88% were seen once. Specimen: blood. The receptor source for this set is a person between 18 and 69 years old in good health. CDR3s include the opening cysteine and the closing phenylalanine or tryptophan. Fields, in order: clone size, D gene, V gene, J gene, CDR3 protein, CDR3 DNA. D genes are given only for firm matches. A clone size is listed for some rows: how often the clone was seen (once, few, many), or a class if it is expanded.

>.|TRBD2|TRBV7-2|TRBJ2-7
CASSPGGALHEQYF
TGTGCCAGCAGCCCGGGAGGGGCCCTCCACGAGCAGTACTTC
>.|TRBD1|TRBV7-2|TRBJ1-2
CASSLRSIKTGGYGYTF
TGTGCCAGCAGCTTAAGGTCGATAAAGACAGGGGGCTATGGCTACACCTTC
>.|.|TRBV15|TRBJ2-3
CATSRGGFDTQYF
TGTGCCACCAGCAGAGGGGGTTTTGATACGCAGTATTTT
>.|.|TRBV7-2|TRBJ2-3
CASSLVGGTTDTQYF
TGTGCCAGCAGCTTAGTCGGAGGGACCACAGATACGCAGTATTTT
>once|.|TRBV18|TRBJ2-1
CASSPGTVLQPEQFF
TGTGCCAGCTCACCTGGGACCGTTTTACAGCCTGAGCAGTTCTTC
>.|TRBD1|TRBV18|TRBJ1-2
CASSPSQGSYGYTF
TGTGCCAGCTCACCTTCACAGGGGTCCTATGGCTACACCTTC
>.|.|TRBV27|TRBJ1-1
CASSLSIGNTEAFF
TGTGCCAGCAGTTTATCGATAGGTAACACTGAAGCTTTCTTT
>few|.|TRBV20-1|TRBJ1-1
CSTGRSTEAFF
TGCAGTACCGGACGGAGCACTGAAGCTTTCTTT
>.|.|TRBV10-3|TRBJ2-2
CAISINTANTGELFF
TGTGCCATCTCGATAAATACAGCGAACACCGGGGAGCTGTTTTTT
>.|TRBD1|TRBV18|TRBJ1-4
CASSPRPGNRGNEKLFF
TGTGCCAGCTCACCACGCCCAGGAAACAGGGGTAATGAAAAACTGTTTTTT
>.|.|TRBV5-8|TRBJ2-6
CASSLWGSGANVLTF
TGTGCCAGCAGCTTATGGGGTTCTGGGGCCAACGTCCTGACTTTC
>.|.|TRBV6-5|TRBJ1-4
CASGVSVKEKLFF
TGTGCCAGCGGCGTCTCTGTTAAAGAAAAACTGTTTTTT
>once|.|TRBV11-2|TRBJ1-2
CASTPSGVGGYTF
TGTGCCAGCACCCCCAGCGGGGTAGGAGGCTACACCTTC
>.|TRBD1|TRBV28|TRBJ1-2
CASSSQGDYGYTF
TGTGCCAGCAGTTCCCAGGGGGACTATGGCTACACCTTC
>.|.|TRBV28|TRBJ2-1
CASSRRLGGDEQFF
TGTGCCAGCAGTCGGAGACTAGGGGGCGATGAGCAGTTCTTC
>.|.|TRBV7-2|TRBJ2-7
CASSLGFVDVAYEQYF
TGTGCCAGCAGCTTAGGGTTTGTCGACGTAGCCTACGAGCAGTACTTC
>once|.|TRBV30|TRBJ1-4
CAWSVRAEKLFF
TGTGCCTGGAGTGTCAGGGCTGAAAAACTGTTTTTT
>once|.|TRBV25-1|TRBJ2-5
CASSGDYQETQYF
TGTGCCAGCAGTGGGGACTACCAAGAGACCCAGTACTTC
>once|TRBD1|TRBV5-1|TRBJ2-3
CASSLEGGTGHTQYF
TGCGCCAGCAGCTTGGAAGGCGGGACAGGCCATACGCAGTATTTT
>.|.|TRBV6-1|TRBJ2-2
CASSLSIGELFF
TGTGCCAGCAGTTTATCTATCGGGGAGCTGTTTTTT
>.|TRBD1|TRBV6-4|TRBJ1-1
CASSDSPGGTEAFF
TGTGCCAGCAGTGACTCGCCAGGGGGGACTGAAGCTTTCTTT
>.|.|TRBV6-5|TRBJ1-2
CASSKGSLYGYTF
TGTGCCAGCTCCAAGGGGAGTCTCTATGGCTACACCTTC
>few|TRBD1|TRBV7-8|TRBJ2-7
CASSIPSGTGQNEQYF
TGTGCCAGCAGCATTCCTTCCGGGACAGGGCAGAACGAGCAGTACTTC
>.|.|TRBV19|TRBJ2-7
CASSWGHPVEQYF
TGTGCCAGTAGTTGGGGACACCCCGTCGAGCAGTACTTC
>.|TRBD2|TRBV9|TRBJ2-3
CASSAWTSEDTQYF
TGTGCCAGCAGCGCCTGGACTAGTGAAGATACGCAGTATTTT
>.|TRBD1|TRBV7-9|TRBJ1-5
CASSLIDRDQPQHF
TGTGCCAGCAGCTTAATAGACAGGGACCAGCCCCAGCATTTT
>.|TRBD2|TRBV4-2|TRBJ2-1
CASSQGAERGASDEQFF
TGTGCCAGCAGCCAAGGCGCGGAGCGGGGGGCTAGTGATGAGCAGTTCTTC
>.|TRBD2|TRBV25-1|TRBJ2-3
CASSDSSGGATDTQYF
TGTGCCAGCAGTGATTCGAGCGGGGGGGCCACAGATACGCAGTATTTT